The source of this T cell receptor beta chain is a study of Ad26.COV2.S vaccination and SARS-CoV-2 variants. Treatment defined: some 19 received Ad26.COV2.S at low or high dose, single or two shots; several received placebo; per-sample allocation not given. It was on day 63 after the first vaccine or placebo injection that samples were taken. Profiling relied on immunoSEQ multiplex PCR, and the TCRdb table lists in-frame clones only, not all of them. Seen here are 350,000 to 400,000 clones, 88% observed once, and the top ten hold 3.5%. Trimming pared 6 bases from V and 3 bases from J, leaving 14 bases between. This CDR3 region has 14 residues. The germline gives CDR1 MNHNY, CDR2 SVGAGI (reference sequence).

This chain connects TRBV6-6 to TRBJ1-2; D gene unclear. The material sequenced was peripheral blood, taken in a trial of Ad26.COV2.S vaccine versus placebo. This TCR was recovered from a person between 18 and 59 years old who received the Ad26.COV2.S COVID-19 vaccine or a placebo. The CDR3 coding sequence is TGTGCCAGCAGGAAGGTCCAGCAGGACTATGGCTACACCTTC. Its protein product is CASRKVQQDYGYTF.